The 32 T cell receptor beta chains reported below all come from one sample, sequenced in a study of long-term antiretroviral therapy in people with HIV. This was the immunoSEQ v3.0 assay at survey level. Libraries were prepared by immunoSEQ multiplex PCR; TCRdb keeps only in-frame clonotypes and omits some of them. The data show approximately 25,000 clones, more than 80% seen once. The source was unsorted PBMCs, collected 7.6 years after starting antiretroviral therapy. These receptors all come from a woman in her thirties or forties with HIV.

In its sample, this clone was seen once. The chain combines TRBV11-2 with TRBJ1-6; D remains unclear. There are 14 residues in the CDR3. Trimming removed 5 bases from V and 5 bases from J, with 10 bases in between. CDR1 is SGHAT and CDR2 is FQNNGV in the germline V gene. The CDR3, as DNA: TGTGCCAGCAGCCGGACCGATAATAATTCACCCCTCCACTTT. Its protein product is CASSRTDNNSPLHF.

V is TRBV9 and J is TRBJ1-2; 7 nucleotides line up with TRBD1. Trimming cost V 3 bases and J 8 bases; bases outside gene matches: 10. The CDR3 runs to 14 residues. CDR1 SGDLS and CDR2 YYNGEE come from the germline V gene. The chain's CDR3 is CASSGVQGLGGYTF. The CDR3 region has the DNA TGTGCCAGCAGCGGGGTACAGGGGCTCGGAGGCTACACCTTC.

The rearrangement joins TRBV11-1 to TRBJ1-1; 10 bases map to TRBD1. From germline, CDR1 is SGHAT and CDR2 FQDESV (reference sequence). The V gene end was trimmed by 1 base and the J gene end by 1 base; junction bases not matched to a gene: 6. The CDR3 runs to 17 residues. In DNA, the CDR3 is TGTGCCAGCAGCTTAGGTGGGACAGGGGTAGGGAACACTGAAGCTTTCTTT. Residues: CASSLGGTGVGNTEAFF.

The J gene is TRBJ1-4, the V gene TRBV4-3, with D maybe TRBD1 (5 bases). Germline V gene sequence: CDR1 LGHNA, CDR2 YSLEER. The germline V and J ends were trimmed by 1 base and 6 bases, with 9 bases remaining between them. The CDR3 covers 14 residues. The CDR3 coding sequence is TGCGCCAGCAGCCAAGTGGCGGGGGATGAAAAACTGTTTTTT. Translation: CASSQVAGDEKLFF.

V usage is TRBV2 and J usage is TRBJ1-4; D is ambiguous. CDR3 length: 15 residues. The V gene lost 7 bases and the J gene lost 0 bases, with 12 bases spanning the gap. Germline CDR1 SNHLY, CDR2 FYNNEI. This CDR3 reads CASTPPRSTNEKLFF. The CDR3 region has the DNA TGTGCCAGCACCCCTCCCCGTTCAACTAATGAAAAACTGTTTTTT.

This clone occurred once. This rearrangement joins TRBV5-6 to TRBJ1-2; D is uncertain. Germline lookup yields CDR1 SGHDT and CDR2 YYEEEE. Trimming left V 0 bases short and J 3 bases short, with 3 bases between. The CDR3 has 12 residues. The DNA for the CDR3 is TGTGCCAGCAGCTTGGGGGACTATGGCTACACCTTC. Encoded protein: CASSLGDYGYTF.

This clone turned up a few times. This chain links TRBV7-9 with TRBJ2-1; TRBD2 might be the D (6 bases). CDR1 is SEHNR, CDR2 FQNEAQ, per germline (reference sequence). V was trimmed by 2 bases and J by 8 bases, leaving 19 bases between them. CDR3 length: 16 amino acids. The CDR3 DNA is TGTGCCAGCAGCTTAAGTTACGGGGACTTAGGGGATGAGCAGTTCTTC. Protein sequence: CASSLSYGDLGDEQFF.

This clone is a singleton in its sample. V usage is TRBV5-1 and J usage is TRBJ2-5; 8 bases match TRBD1. Germline CDR1 and CDR2: SGHRS and YFSETQ. V gave up 4 bases and J gave up 5 bases; unmatched junction bases: 4. The CDR3 sequence is 13 residues long. CDR3 in DNA: TGCGCCAGCAGCAAGGGACAGGAGGAGACCCAGTACTTC. It yields the protein CASSKGQEETQYF.

The rearrangement links TRBV29-1 to TRBJ2-1; 7 positions agree with TRBD2. The V gene's germline CDR1 is SQVTM and CDR2 ANQGSEA. The J segment lost 12 bases and the V segment lost 1 base, leaving 18 bases of the junction unmatched. The CDR3 length is 16 residues. The CDR3 loop is CSVEGYRRGTPGGQFF. The DNA of the CDR3 is TGCAGCGTTGAAGGCTATCGGCGGGGGACGCCGGGGGGGCAGTTCTTC.

The V gene is TRBV5-8, the J gene TRBJ2-5; D is uncertain. The germline V gene encodes CDR1 SGHTS and CDR2 YDEGEE. Trimming removed 0 bases at V and 5 bases at J, with 5 bases between. The CDR3 covers 12 residues. CDR3 in amino acids: CASSLGRETQYF. The CDR3 DNA reads TGTGCCAGCAGCTTGGGAAGGGAGACCCAGTACTTC.

The V call is TRBV4-3, the J call TRBJ2-6, with D maybe TRBD1 (5 bases). CDR1 and CDR2 (germline): LGHNA, YSLEER. Between the trimmed V and J ends, which lost 1 base and 1 base, there was a span of 11 bases. The CDR3 runs 17 residues. The CDR3 DNA follows: TGCGCCAGCAGCCAAGGACAGCCAGATTCTGGGGCCAACGTCCTGACTTTC. It encodes CASSQGQPDSGANVLTF.

The CDR3 sequence: CASSPGQGTDTQYF. DNA of the CDR3: TGTGCCAGCTCACCCGGACAGGGAACAGATACGCAGTATTTT. J is TRBJ2-3 and V is TRBV18; 8 bases line up with TRBD1. With V trimmed by 3 bases and J by 3 bases, 2 bases remained unmatched. CDR3 length: 14 residues. Germline values: CDR1 KGHSH, CDR2 LQKENI.

This sequence joins TRBV11-2 and TRBJ2-3; 12 nucleotides match TRBD2. The CDR3 is 17 residues long. Germline trimming cut 5 bases from V and 4 bases from J; bases unmatched to any gene: 10. CDR1 is SGHAT and CDR2 is FQNNGV in the germline V gene. The CDR3 protein is CASSQDLLAGGPDTQYF. The CDR3 DNA sequence: TGTGCCAGCAGCCAAGACCTCCTAGCGGGGGGGCCAGATACGCAGTATTTT.

The V gene is TRBV6-1, the J gene TRBJ1-1, with D hard to call. Germline V lookup: CDR1 MNHNS, CDR2 SASEGT. This CDR3 comprises 13 residues. Trimming removed 6 bases at V and 1 base at J, with 9 bases between. The CDR3 DNA follows: TGTGCCAGCAGGAGGGAGACGAACACTGAAGCTTTCTTT. Its protein product is CASRRETNTEAFF.

This chain joins TRBV2 and TRBJ2-7, with TRBD1 matching 10 bases. The CDR3 has 14 amino acids. From germline, CDR1 is SNHLY and CDR2 FYNNEI. Trimming at V came to 6 bases and at J to 5 bases, leaving 7 bases not matched to a gene. The CDR3 nucleotides read TGTGCCAGCAGCGTCCGGGACAGGGGTGACGAGCAGTACTTC. Translation: CASSVRDRGDEQYF.

The chain employs TRBV11-1 and TRBJ1-2; D ambiguous. Trimming stripped 3 bases from V and 11 bases from J, with 16 bases between. The germline V gene encodes CDR1 SGHAT and CDR2 FQDESV (reference sequence). This CDR3 has 13 residues. The CDR3 DNA follows: TGTGCCAGCAGCTTGGTCAGAACGGGCGGTTACACCTTC. Protein: CASSLVRTGGYTF.

The chain couples TRBV4-3 to TRBJ2-1, with TRBD2 matching 8 bases. Germline V gives CDR1 LGHNA, CDR2 YSLEER. The CDR3 has 17 residues. Trimming cost V 0 bases and J 7 bases; bases outside gene matches: 11. Here the CDR3 reads CASSQDVGGGGRNEQFF. In nucleotides, the CDR3 is TGCGCCAGCAGCCAAGATGTCGGGGGCGGGGGGCGGAATGAGCAGTTCTTC.

The chain recombines TRBV9 with TRBJ2-2; 11 bases fit TRBD1. Germline CDR1 and CDR2: SGDLS and YYNGEE. CDR3 length: 15 residues. The V gene end was trimmed by 3 bases and the J gene end by 6 bases; junction bases not matched to a gene: 4. The chain's CDR3 is CASSGTGGLPGELFF. The DNA for the CDR3 is TGTGCCAGCAGCGGGACAGGGGGCCTACCCGGGGAGCTGTTTTTT.

This chain links TRBV29-1 with TRBJ2-7, with 8 bases lining up with TRBD2. Germline V gene data show CDR1 as SQVTM and CDR2 as ANQGSEA. This CDR3 is built from 14 residues. V was clipped by 4 bases and J by 2 bases; unmatched bases: 7. CDR3 region: CSVGGGGPPYEQYF. CDR3 coding DNA: TGCAGCGTTGGAGGCGGGGGGCCCCCCTACGAGCAGTACTTC.

The gene calls are TRBV7-9 and TRBJ2-2; D perhaps matches TRBD2 (5 bases). The CDR3 sequence is 14 residues long. Deletions cut 6 bases from V and 1 base from J, with 9 bases between. CDR1 and CDR2 (germline): SEHNR, FQNEAQ (reference sequence). This CDR3 is CASSYSVNTGELFF. The CDR3 DNA reads as TGTGCCAGCAGTTATAGCGTGAACACCGGGGAGCTGTTTTTT.

The CDR3 is CASSPGLVTSTDTQYF. The DNA for the CDR3 is TGTGCCAGCAGCCCGGGACTGGTAACTAGCACAGATACGCAGTATTTT. This chain uses TRBV9 with TRBJ2-3, with D perhaps TRBD2 (6 bases). Trimming shortened V by 4 bases and J by 0 bases, and 15 bases separated the two germline ends. Germline CDR1 SGDLS, CDR2 YYNGEE. The CDR3 spans 16 residues.

The gene calls are TRBV5-6 and TRBJ2-7; 8 positions match TRBD1. Germline lookup yields CDR1 SGHDT and CDR2 YYEEEE. This CDR3 is built from 16 residues. The ends lost 3 bases at V and 3 bases at J; junction bases unmatched: 11. The CDR3 reads CASSSMDRDLNYEQYF. Here the CDR3 DNA reads TGTGCCAGCAGCTCGATGGACAGGGACCTTAACTACGAGCAGTACTTC.

This rearrangement joins TRBV5-6 to TRBJ1-2; D is ambiguous. This CDR3 spans 13 amino acids. V lost 5 bases and J lost 5, with 13 bases in between. Germline V gives CDR1 SGHDT, CDR2 YYEEEE. CDR3 in DNA: TGTGCCAGCAGAAAGGAGGTTTGGTATGGCTACACCTTC. Its protein is CASRKEVWYGYTF.

The J gene is TRBJ1-6, the V gene TRBV4-3, with 9 positions matching TRBD1. Trimming removed 0 bases from V and 5 bases from J; junction bases left unmatched: 8. The CDR3 is made up of 18 amino acids. CDR1 LGHNA and CDR2 YSLEER come from the germline V gene. The CDR3 region is CASSQDQSRTGDNSPLHF. The CDR3 DNA reads as TGCGCCAGCAGCCAAGATCAATCTAGGACAGGGGATAATTCACCCCTCCACTTT.

A single count supports this clone. The rearrangement joins TRBV19 to TRBJ2-7, with D possibly matching TRBD2 (6 bases). The CDR3 covers 14 residues. Trimming took 6 bases from V and 5 from J, leaving 17 bases between them. Germline lookup yields CDR1 LNHDA and CDR2 SQIVND (reference sequence). This chain's CDR3 is CASREGRQGDEQYF. The DNA for the CDR3 is TGTGCCAGTAGAGAGGGGAGGCAGGGCGACGAGCAGTACTTC.

V and J are TRBV18 and TRBJ1-2; 10 bases agree with TRBD1. The CDR3 loop spans 18 amino acids. V lost 3 bases to trimming and J lost 2 bases; unmatched junction nucleotides: 12. Germline V gene data show CDR1 as KGHSH and CDR2 as LQKENI. Here the CDR3 DNA reads TGTGCCAGCTCACCCCCAACTGGACAGGGGGGTATGAACTATGGCTACACCTTC. Translating gives CASSPPTGQGGMNYGYTF.

The chain is built from TRBV6-1 and TRBJ1-6, with 8 positions matching TRBD1. V was clipped by 3 bases and J by 10 bases; unmatched bases: 14. This CDR3 contains 17 residues. The germline gives CDR1 MNHNS, CDR2 SASEGT. This CDR3 is CASSETTGAGGNSPLHF. CDR3 in DNA: TGTGCCAGCAGTGAGACGACAGGGGCAGGGGGCAACTCACCCCTCCACTTT.

The chain employs TRBV6-5 and TRBJ1-5; TRBD1 matches at 10 bases. The CDR3 sequence is 15 residues long. Germline V gene lookup returns CDR1 MNHEY and CDR2 SVGAGI. V was pared by 4 bases and J by 9 bases, with 9 bases of the junction left unmatched. This chain's CDR3 is CASSSQDRGIGPQHF. CDR3 in DNA: TGTGCCAGCAGTTCTCAGGACAGGGGGATAGGGCCCCAGCATTTT.

V is TRBV7-9 and J is TRBJ2-7; perhaps TRBD2 as D (5 bases). Trimming removed 8 bases at V and 5 bases at J, with 13 bases between. The germline gives CDR1 SEHNR, CDR2 FQNEAQ (reference sequence). The CDR3 sequence is 12 residues long. CDR3: CASLGSGDEQYF. In DNA form, the CDR3 reads TGTGCCAGCCTGGGGAGCGGCGACGAGCAGTACTTC.

The chain employs TRBV18 and TRBJ2-7; D uncertain. V was clipped by 6 bases and J by 3 bases, with 9 bases between them. CDR1 is KGHSH, CDR2 LQKENI, per germline. This CDR3 has 12 amino acids. CDR3 DNA: TGTGCCAGCTCGAATCACGTCTACGAGCAGTACTTC. As protein: CASSNHVYEQYF.

The V and J genes are TRBV10-3 and TRBJ1-2, with TRBD1 matching 9 bases. V dropped 0 bases and J dropped 2; count of bases not matched to a gene: 7. CDR1 and CDR2 from the germline V gene are ENHRY and SYGVKD. The CDR3 is made up of 17 amino acids. CDR3 in amino acids: CAISESEGQGGNYGYTF. The DNA of the CDR3 is TGTGCCATCAGTGAGTCAGAGGGACAGGGAGGGAACTATGGCTACACCTTC.

The table lists this clone with a count of one. The chain uses TRBV7-9 and TRBJ1-1, with TRBD1 as a possible D gene (5 bases). V lost 1 base, J lost 1 base, and 13 bases lay in between. This CDR3 comprises 16 residues. Germline values: CDR1 SEHNR, CDR2 FQNEAQ (reference sequence). CDR3 nucleotides: TGTGCCAGCAGCTTAGATGGCGGGGCGGGGAACACTGAAGCTTTCTTT. Translated, it gives CASSLDGGAGNTEAFF.